The 10 T cell receptor beta chains presented below share a single source sample, sequenced in a study of blood T cell repertoires in COVID-19 (dated by TCRdb to 2018 to 2020). The library was made by the immunoSEQ multiplex PCR assay. In its TCRdb copy, this immuneACCESS table keeps in-frame sequences only and misses some clones. Where compared with another copy, unresolved V genes explain less than half of these, and the others have no known cause. Recorded for this sample are 120,000 to 150,000 clones; roughly 87% of them occurred a single time. The ten largest account for roughly 1.5% of the sample. The sequencing sample was made of peripheral blood. The receptors shown here come from a human donor in a cohort sampled during active COVID-19.

This chain joins TRBV7-2 and TRBJ1-5; TRBD1 matches 9 bases. J gave up 6 bases and V 1 base, and 7 bases lay outside the gene matches. The germline gives CDR1 SGHTA, CDR2 FQGNSA. The CDR3 extends over 16 amino acids. For the CDR3, the DNA is TGTGCCAGCAGCTTAGTAGGGACAGGGATCGGTCAGCCCCAGCATTTT. Its protein is CASSLVGTGIGQPQHF. The full variable domain, with the rest looked up from reference TRBV7-2 and TRBJ1-5, is GAGVSQSPSNKVTEKGKDVELRCDPISGHTALYWYRQSLGQGLEFLIYFQGNSAPDKSGLPSDRFSAERTGGSVSTLTIQRTQQEDSAVYLCASSLVGTGIGQPQHFGDGTRLSIL.

The sample holds one count of this clone. J is TRBJ2-1 and V is TRBV5-4, with TRBD2 as a possible D gene (5 bases). V lost 5 bases and J lost 9, with 18 bases in between. In germline, CDR1 is SGHNT, CDR2 YYREEE (reference sequence). The CDR3 length is 14 residues. CDR3 sequence reads: CASRFDSPRGEQFF. The CDR3 region has the DNA TGTGCCAGCAGGTTTGACTCTCCCCGGGGTGAGCAGTTCTTC.

This chain joins TRBV5-1 and TRBJ2-7; D is ambiguous. The length of the CDR3 is 13 residues. Germline V gene sequence: CDR1 SGHRS, CDR2 YFSETQ. V dropped 2 bases and J dropped 0 bases, with 6 bases sitting between them. Here the CDR3 reads CASSFGSSYEQYF. Here the CDR3 DNA reads TGCGCCAGCAGCTTCGGGTCCTCCTACGAGCAGTACTTC.

This rearrangement joins TRBV5-1 to TRBJ2-4; perhaps TRBD1 as D (5 bases). The CDR3 loop spans 16 amino acids. Trimming took 5 bases from V and 0 from J, leaving 15 bases between them. Germline loops: CDR1 SGHRS, CDR2 YFSETQ. CDR3: CASSLGVTGAKNIQYF. In DNA, the CDR3 is TGCGCCAGCAGTCTTGGGGTAACAGGAGCCAAAAACATTCAGTACTTC.

The chain is built from TRBV5-4 and TRBJ2-3; TRBD2 matches 14 bases. The CDR3 is 19 amino acids. Unmatched junction bases numbered 15, after V lost 2 bases and J lost 7 bases. Germline CDR1 SGHNT, CDR2 YYREEE (reference sequence). DNA for the CDR3: TGTGCCAGCAGCTTCGGGGGGACTAGCGGGGGAGCCGCACAAAATACGCAGTATTTT. Its translation is CASSFGGTSGGAAQNTQYF.

The rearrangement uses TRBV15 and TRBJ2-2, with D hard to call. The germline V gene has CDR1 LNHNV and CDR2 YYDKDF (reference sequence). V was clipped by 0 bases and J by 2 bases, with 4 bases between them. This CDR3 contains 14 residues. CDR3 sequence: CATSRELNTGELFF. CDR3 DNA: TGTGCCACCAGCAGAGAACTTAACACCGGGGAGCTGTTTTTT.

V and J are TRBV29-1 and TRBJ1-4, with a weak D call TRBD1 (5 bases). Germline V gives CDR1 SQVTM, CDR2 ANQGSEA. Between the trimmed V and J ends, which lost 4 bases and 4 bases, there was a span of 7 bases. This CDR3 contains 12 residues. DNA of the CDR3: TGCAGCGTTGCGGGGGATAATGAAAAACTGTTTTTT. It yields the protein CSVAGDNEKLFF.

The chain links TRBV2 to TRBJ1-3; 7 bases agree with TRBD1. CDR1 and CDR2 from the germline V gene are SNHLY and FYNNEI. V lost 3 bases, J lost 1 base, and 3 bases stayed unmatched. This CDR3 has 15 amino acids. In nucleotides, the CDR3 is TGTGCCAGCAGTGATCAGGGGGTTTCTGGAAACACCATATATTTT. This sequence encodes CASSDQGVSGNTIYF.

This rearrangement joins TRBV5-6 to TRBJ2-1, with 13 bases that match TRBD2. This CDR3 contains 14 residues. After removal of 7 bases from V and 9 bases from J, the junction contained 7 bases not matched to a gene. Germline CDR1 reads SGHDT; CDR2 reads YYEEEE. In DNA form, the CDR3 reads TGTGCCAGCGGGGGACTAGCGGGGCCGACTGAGCAGTTCTTC. Residues: CASGGLAGPTEQFF.

The chain is built from TRBV6-5 and TRBJ1-4; TRBD1 is a possible D gene (5 bases). Germline V gene data show CDR1 as MNHEY and CDR2 as SVGAGI. The V end lost 0 bases, the J end lost 8 bases, and 13 bases lay between the germline ends. CDR3 length: 15 amino acids. The CDR3 DNA is TGTGCCAGCAGTTACTCAGAGGGGCGGGACGAAAAACTGTTTTTT. The encoded protein is CASSYSEGRDEKLFF.